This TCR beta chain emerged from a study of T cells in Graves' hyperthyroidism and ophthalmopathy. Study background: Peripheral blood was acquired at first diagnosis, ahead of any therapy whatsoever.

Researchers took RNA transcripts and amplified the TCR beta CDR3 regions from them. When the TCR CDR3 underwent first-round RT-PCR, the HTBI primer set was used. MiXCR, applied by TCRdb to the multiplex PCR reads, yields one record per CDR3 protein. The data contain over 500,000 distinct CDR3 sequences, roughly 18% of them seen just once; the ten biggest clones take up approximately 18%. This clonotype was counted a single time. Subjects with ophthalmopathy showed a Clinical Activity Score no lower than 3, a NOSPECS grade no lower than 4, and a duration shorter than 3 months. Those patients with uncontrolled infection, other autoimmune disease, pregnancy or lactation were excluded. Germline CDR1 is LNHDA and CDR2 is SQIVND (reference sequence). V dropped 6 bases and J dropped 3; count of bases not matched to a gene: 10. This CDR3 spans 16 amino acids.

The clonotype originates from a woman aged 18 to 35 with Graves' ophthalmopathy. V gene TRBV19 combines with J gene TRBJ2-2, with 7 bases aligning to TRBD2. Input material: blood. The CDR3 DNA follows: TGTGCCAGTAGAGCGACAGCAGGGAGGGACACCGGGGAGCTGTTTTTT. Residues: CASRATAGRDTGELFF.